One sample yielded the 14 T cell receptor beta chains listed below, sequenced in a study of spatial heterogeneity in lung cancer. One entry per CDR3 protein, called by TCRdb with MiXCR from the 5' RACE reads. The sample contains tens of thousands of distinct CDR3 sequences, over 9.5% of which appear only once. As for time point: blood at routine non-recurrence follow-up after resection. Sequences were derived from PBMCs, sampled at follow-up. Source of these receptors: a female donor with early-stage non-small cell lung cancer.

This clonotype was counted many times. The chain couples TRBV20-1 to TRBJ2-7; the match to TRBD2 covers 8 bases. Germline V gene sequence: CDR1 DFQATT, CDR2 SNEGSKA (reference sequence). The CDR3 is 15 residues long. The J segment lost 2 bases and the V segment lost 1 base, leaving 7 bases of the junction unmatched. CDR3 in amino acids: CSARGETSGPYEQYF. As DNA, the CDR3 is TGCAGTGCTAGAGGTGAAACTAGCGGACCCTACGAGCAGTACTTC.

Notes on this clonotype: This may arise from a read error, as a much more abundant clone is one base away. The chain recombines TRBV12-3 or TRBV12-4 with TRBJ1-1; tentatively, D is TRBD1 (5 bases). V lost 5 bases and J lost 4, with 11 bases in between. The CDR3 is 13 residues long. Here the CDR3 reads CASSKGLLTEAFF. For the CDR3, the DNA is TGTGCCAGCAGTAAGGGGCTCCTCACTGAAGCTTTCTTT.

Ten or more counts support this clonotype. The chain has TRBV11-1 and TRBJ2-7; no definite D call. The CDR3 has 11 residues. Trimming stripped 3 bases from V and 4 bases from J, with 4 bases between. Germline CDR1 is SGHAT and CDR2 is FQDESV (reference sequence). The CDR3 DNA sequence: TGTGCCAGCAGCTTTAATTACGAGCAGTACTTC. It encodes CASSFNYEQYF.

A few counts support this clonotype. V gene TRBV29-1 combines with J gene TRBJ2-1; 9 nucleotides match TRBD2. V lost 4 bases, J lost 2 bases, and 3 bases stayed unmatched. This CDR3 region has 14 residues. Looked up from germline, CDR1 is SQVTM and CDR2 is ANQGSEA. CDR3 sequence (DNA): TGCAGCGTTGCGCGGGGGGGCCCCTACAATGAGCAGTTCTTC. Translating gives CSVARGGPYNEQFF.

The gene calls are TRBV7-4 and TRBJ1-3; possibly TRBD1 for D (6 bases). The CDR3 is 16 residues long. CDR1 and CDR2 from the germline V gene are SGHVT and SQSDAQ. V was pared by 4 bases and J by 4 bases, with 17 bases between. This CDR3 reads CASSSPWRDMGNTIYF. The CDR3 DNA reads TGTGCCAGCAGCTCCCCCTGGAGGGACATGGGAAACACCATATATTTT.

This clonotype came up once. CDR3 loop: CASSPDGKETQYF. The CDR3 coding sequence is TGTGCCAGCAGTCCCGACGGAAAAGAGACCCAGTACTTC. This chain uses TRBV6-5 with TRBJ2-5; D is ambiguous. CDR3 length: 13 amino acids. Per the germline V gene, CDR1 is MNHEY and CDR2 is SVGAGI. V shed 5 bases and J shed 3 bases, with 10 bases lying between them.

The rearrangement joins TRBV20-1 to TRBJ1-5; 9 positions agree with TRBD1. The CDR3 totals 16 residues. The V and J ends lost 6 bases and 0 bases, in that order; junction bases with no gene match: 9. Germline loops: CDR1 DFQATT, CDR2 SNEGSKA (reference sequence). The CDR3 nucleotides are TGCAGTGCGCCCGGGACAGGGTGGAATAGCAATCAGCCCCAGCATTTT. It specifies CSAPGTGWNSNQPQHF.

The sample holds many counts of this clonotype. This chain connects TRBV18 to TRBJ1-2, with D possibly being TRBD1 (5 bases). This CDR3 has 14 amino acids. Trimming left V 0 bases short and J 0 bases short, with 5 bases between. CDR1 is KGHSH, CDR2 LQKENI, per germline. CDR3 sequence reads: CASSPPDTNYGYTF. The CDR3 region has the DNA TGTGCCAGCTCACCACCGGACACTAACTATGGCTACACCTTC.

This clonotype was seen many times. The chain has TRBV11-2 and TRBJ2-3; D is perhaps TRBD1 (5 bases). Trimming took 1 base from V and 1 from J, leaving 9 bases between them. Germline-derived CDR1 and CDR2 are SGHAT and FQNNGV. The CDR3 is 15 residues long. The CDR3 sequence: CASSLAARGTDTQYF. The CDR3 DNA reads as TGTGCCAGCAGCTTAGCAGCCAGGGGCACAGATACGCAGTATTTT.

In this sample, this clonotype turned up many times. V gene TRBV20-1 combines with J gene TRBJ2-3; D gene uncertain. CDR3 length equals 17 residues. CDR1 is DFQATT, CDR2 SNEGSKA, per germline (reference sequence). V gave up 3 bases and J gave up 0 bases, with 19 bases separating them. CDR3 residues: CSARASQSSASTDTQYF. The CDR3 coding sequence is TGCAGTGCTAGGGCTTCCCAGTCCTCGGCTAGCACAGATACGCAGTATTTT.

The CDR3 sequence is CSALLGEQYF. The CDR3 DNA follows: TGCAGTGCCCTACTTGGGGAGCAGTACTTC. The chain combines TRBV20-1 with TRBJ2-7; no definite D call. Looked up from germline, CDR1 is DFQATT and CDR2 is SNEGSKA (reference sequence). V was shortened by 6 bases and J by 7 bases, with 10 bases between the two germline ends. The CDR3 is 10 residues long.

This clonotype has a count of ten or more. V is TRBV5-1 and J is TRBJ2-7; the D is unclear. The CDR3 is made up of 13 amino acids. V lost 4 bases to trimming and J lost 7 bases, with 15 bases between them. Per germline, CDR1 SGHRS and CDR2 YFSETQ. In nucleotides, the CDR3 is TGCGCCAGCAGCCCGTCTCCCCTTTGGGAGCAGTACTTC. Translated, it gives CASSPSPLWEQYF.

This clonotype was observed a handful of times. The chain has TRBV7-8 and TRBJ2-1; 7 bases agree with TRBD2. Germline assignment: CDR1 SGHVS and CDR2 FQNEAQ. The V and J ends lost 1 base and 13 bases, in that order; junction bases with no gene match: 10. The CDR3 sequence is 14 residues long. The CDR3 DNA sequence: TGTGCCAGCAGCTTAGGGGTTGGGCTAGCGGATCAGTTCTTC. Translated: CASSLGVGLADQFF. The full variable domain, completed using reference TRBV7-8 and TRBJ2-1, is GAGVSQSPRYKVAKRGQDVALRCDPISGHVSLFWYQQALGQGPEFLTYFQNEAQLDKSGLPSDRFFAERPEGSVSTLKIQRTQQEDSAVYLCASSLGVGLADQFFGPGTRLTVL.

The table lists this clonotype with a few counts. V and J are TRBV5-1 and TRBJ2-7; D not resolved. Trimming took off 0 bases at V and 1 base at J, with 11 bases between the two ends. This CDR3 is 15 amino acids long. Germline-derived CDR1 and CDR2 are SGHRS and YFSETQ. CDR3 sequence reads: CASSLGSSVSYEQYF. The CDR3 coding sequence is TGCGCCAGCAGCTTGGGGAGTTCGGTTTCCTACGAGCAGTACTTC.